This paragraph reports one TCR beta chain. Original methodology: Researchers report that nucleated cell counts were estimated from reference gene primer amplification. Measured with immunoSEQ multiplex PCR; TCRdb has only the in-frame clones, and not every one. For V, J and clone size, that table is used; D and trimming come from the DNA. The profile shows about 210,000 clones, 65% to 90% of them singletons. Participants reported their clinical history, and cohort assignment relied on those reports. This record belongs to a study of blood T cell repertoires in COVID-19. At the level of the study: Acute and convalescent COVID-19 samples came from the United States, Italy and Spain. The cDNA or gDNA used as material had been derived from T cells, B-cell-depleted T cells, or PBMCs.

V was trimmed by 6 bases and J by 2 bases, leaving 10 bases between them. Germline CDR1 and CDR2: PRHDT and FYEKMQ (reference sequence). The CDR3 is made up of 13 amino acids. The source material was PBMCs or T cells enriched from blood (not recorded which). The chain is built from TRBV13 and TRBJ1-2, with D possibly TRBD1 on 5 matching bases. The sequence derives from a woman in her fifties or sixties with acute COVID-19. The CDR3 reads CASSRTQNYGYTF. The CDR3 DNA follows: TGTGCCAGCAGTCGGACACAGAACTATGGCTACACCTTC. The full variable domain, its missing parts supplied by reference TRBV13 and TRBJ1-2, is AAGVIQSPRHLIKEKRETATLKCYPIPRHDTVYWYQQGPGQDPQFLISFYEKMQSDKGSIPDRFSAQQFSDYHSELNMSSLELGDSALYFCASSRTQNYGYTFGSGTRLTVV.